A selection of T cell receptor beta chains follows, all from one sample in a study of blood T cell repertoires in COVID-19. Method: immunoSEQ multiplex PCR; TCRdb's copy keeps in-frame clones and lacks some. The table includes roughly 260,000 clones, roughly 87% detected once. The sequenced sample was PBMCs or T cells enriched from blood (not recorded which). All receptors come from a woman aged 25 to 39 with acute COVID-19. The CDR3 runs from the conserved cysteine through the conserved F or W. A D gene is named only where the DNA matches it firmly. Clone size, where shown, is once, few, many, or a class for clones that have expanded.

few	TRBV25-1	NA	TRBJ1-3	CASSDRGDFSGNTIYF	TGTGCCAGCAGTGATCGAGGGGACTTCTCTGGAAACACCATATATTTT
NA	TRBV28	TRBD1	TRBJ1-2	CASRHPLGQVNYGYTF	TGTGCCAGCAGACACCCCCTAGGACAGGTCAACTATGGCTACACCTTC
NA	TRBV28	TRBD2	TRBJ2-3	CASSLTSGGTDTQYF	TGTGCCAGCAGTTTAACTAGCGGGGGGACAGATACGCAGTATTTT
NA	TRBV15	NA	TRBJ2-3	CATSRDGRFSTDTQYF	TGTGCCACCAGCAGAGATGGGAGGTTTAGCACAGATACGCAGTATTTT
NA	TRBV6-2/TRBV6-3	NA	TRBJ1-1	CASSSTVNTEAFF	TGTGCCAGCAGTTCGACAGTGAACACTGAAGCTTTCTTT
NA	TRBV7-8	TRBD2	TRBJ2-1	CASSPGEGSYNEQFF	TGTGCCAGCAGCCCCGGGGAGGGTTCCTACAATGAGCAGTTCTTC
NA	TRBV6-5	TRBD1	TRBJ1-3	CASSSRQGADTIYF	TGTGCCAGCAGTTCTAGACAGGGGGCAGACACCATATATTTT
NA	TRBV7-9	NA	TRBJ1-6	CASSLGTDNSPLHF	TGTGCCAGCAGCTTAGGGACAGATAATTCACCCCTCCACTTT
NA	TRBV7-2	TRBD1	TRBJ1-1	CASSLAGGMNTEAFF	TGTGCCAGCAGCTTGGCAGGGGGTATGAACACTGAAGCTTTCTTT
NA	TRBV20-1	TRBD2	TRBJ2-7	CSASGTSGRNSYEQYF	TGCAGTGCGAGTGGCACTAGCGGGCGAAACTCCTACGAGCAGTACTTC
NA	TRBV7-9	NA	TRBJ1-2	CASTLSSDGYTF	TGTGCCAGCACCCTGAGTTCGGATGGCTACACCTTC
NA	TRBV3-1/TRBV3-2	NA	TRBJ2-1	CASSQDLGTHNEQFF	TGTGCCAGCAGCCAAGATCTAGGCACCCACAATGAGCAGTTCTTC
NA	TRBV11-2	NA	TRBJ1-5	CASSPQGDEPQHF	TGTGCCAGCAGCCCACAGGGCGACGAGCCCCAGCATTTT
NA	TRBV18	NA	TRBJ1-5	CASSPPGGPGTQHF	TGTGCCAGCTCACCACCGGGGGGGCCGGGGACCCAGCATTTT
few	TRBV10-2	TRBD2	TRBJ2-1	CASSEELAGVYNEQFF	TGCGCCAGCAGTGAGGAACTAGCGGGGGTCTACAATGAGCAGTTCTTC
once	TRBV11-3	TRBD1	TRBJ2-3	CASSYRGPRDTQYF	TGTGCCAGCAGTTACAGGGGGCCCCGGGATACGCAGTATTTT
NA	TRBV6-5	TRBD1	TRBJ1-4	CATKGTGGNEKLFF	TGTGCCACCAAAGGGACAGGGGGAAATGAAAAACTGTTTTTT
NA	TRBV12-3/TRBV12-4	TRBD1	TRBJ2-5	CASSSTGLETQYF	TGTGCCAGCAGTTCGACAGGGCTGGAGACCCAGTACTTC
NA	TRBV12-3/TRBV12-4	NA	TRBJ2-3	CASSFSDTQYF	TGTGCCAGCAGTTTTAGTGATACGCAGTATTTT
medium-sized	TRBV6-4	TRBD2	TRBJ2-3	CASSDSASGEIDTQYF	TGTGCCAGCAGTGACTCGGCTAGCGGGGAGATAGATACGCAGTATTTT
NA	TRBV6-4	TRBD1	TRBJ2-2	CASRAETGIGELFF	TGTGCCAGCAGGGCCGAGACAGGGATCGGGGAGCTGTTTTTT
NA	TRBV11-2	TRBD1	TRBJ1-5	CASSLETGDSNQPQHF	TGTGCCAGCAGCTTAGAGACAGGGGATAGCAATCAGCCCCAGCATTTT
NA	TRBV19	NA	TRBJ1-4	CASRPLKGATNEKLFF	TGTGCCAGTAGACCCCTGAAAGGGGCGACTAATGAAAAACTGTTTTTT
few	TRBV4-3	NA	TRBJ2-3	CASSQEMRQSDTQYF	TGCGCCAGCAGCCAAGAGATGAGGCAGTCCGATACGCAGTATTTT
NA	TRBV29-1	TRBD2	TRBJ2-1	CSVDGAGVGDEQFF	TGCAGCGTTGATGGGGCGGGGGTAGGCGATGAGCAGTTCTTC
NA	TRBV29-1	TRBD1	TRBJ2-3	CSVDSGTGDSTDTQYF	TGCAGCGTTGATTCCGGGACAGGGGATAGCACAGATACGCAGTATTTT
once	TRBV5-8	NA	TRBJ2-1	CASERYPASLAPNEQFF	TGTGCCAGCGAGCGGTACCCAGCCTCCTTAGCTCCCAATGAGCAGTTCTTC
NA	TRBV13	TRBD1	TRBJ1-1	CASSVGTGGNTEAFF	TGTGCCAGCAGCGTAGGGACAGGGGGCAACACTGAAGCTTTCTTT
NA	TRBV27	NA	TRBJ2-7	CASSAGPHYEQYF	TGTGCCAGCAGTGCGGGACCGCACTACGAGCAGTACTTC
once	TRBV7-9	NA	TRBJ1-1	CASSSRVRDTEAFF	TGTGCCAGCAGCTCCAGGGTCCGTGACACTGAAGCTTTCTTT
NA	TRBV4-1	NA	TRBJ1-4	CASSPPWSNEKLFF	TGCGCCAGCAGCCCCCCTTGGAGTAATGAAAAACTGTTTTTT
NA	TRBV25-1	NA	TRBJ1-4	CASSDLGTANEKLFF	TGTGCCAGCAGTGACCTGGGGACTGCTAATGAAAAACTGTTTTTT
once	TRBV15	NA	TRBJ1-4	CATSRGGRGLLQGEKLFF	TGTGCCACCAGCAGAGGGGGGAGGGGGTTACTCCAAGGTGAAAAACTGTTTTTT
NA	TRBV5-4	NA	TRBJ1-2	CASSLGQTYPKGYTF	TGTGCCAGCAGCTTGGGACAGACCTACCCGAAAGGCTACACCTTC
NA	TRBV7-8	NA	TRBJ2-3	CASSSSGGAGDTQYF	TGTGCCAGCAGCTCCTCCGGCGGGGCCGGAGATACGCAGTATTTT
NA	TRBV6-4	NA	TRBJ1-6	CASSDRPGLLNSPLHF	TGTGCCAGCAGTGACCGCCCGGGACTACTCAATTCACCCCTCCACTTT
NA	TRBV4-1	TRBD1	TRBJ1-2	CASSQPGQGTYGYTF	TGCGCCAGCAGCCAACCTGGACAGGGGACCTATGGCTACACCTTC
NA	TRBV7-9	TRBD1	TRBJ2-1	CASSSSQGYNEQFF	TGTGCCAGCAGCTCGTCACAGGGGTACAATGAGCAGTTCTTC
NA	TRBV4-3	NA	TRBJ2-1	CASSQDRLDEQFF	TGCGCCAGCAGCCAAGATCGCTTAGATGAGCAGTTCTTC
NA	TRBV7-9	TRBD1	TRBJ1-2	CASSRKPGQGLFGYTF	TGTGCCAGCAGCCGTAAACCGGGACAGGGGCTATTCGGCTACACCTTC
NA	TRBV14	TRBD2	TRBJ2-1	CASSPGGSYNEQFF	TGTGCCAGCTCCCCGGGAGGCTCCTACAATGAGCAGTTCTTC
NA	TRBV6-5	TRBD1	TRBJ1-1	CASSSPGTGEAFF	TGTGCCAGCAGTAGTCCCGGGACAGGGGAAGCTTTCTTT
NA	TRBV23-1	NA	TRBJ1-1	CASSPAGNEAFF	TGCGCCAGCAGTCCAGCAGGGAATGAAGCTTTCTTT
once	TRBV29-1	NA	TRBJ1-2	CSVDEGLGDDYGYTF	TGCAGCGTTGATGAGGGACTCGGGGACGACTATGGCTACACCTTC
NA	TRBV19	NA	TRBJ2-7	CASSPIGGPSGSEQYF	TGTGCCAGTAGTCCAATTGGCGGGCCAAGCGGAAGCGAGCAGTACTTC
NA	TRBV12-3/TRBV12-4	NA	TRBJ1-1	CASRLSSVTEAFF	TGTGCCAGCAGGCTCAGTAGCGTCACTGAAGCTTTCTTT
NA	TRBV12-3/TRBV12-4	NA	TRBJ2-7	CASSYTDYEQYF	TGTGCCAGCAGTTACACAGACTACGAGCAGTACTTC
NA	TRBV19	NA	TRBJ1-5	CASSIDIARVTNQPQHF	TGTGCCAGTAGTATAGATATCGCCAGGGTAACCAATCAGCCCCAGCATTTT
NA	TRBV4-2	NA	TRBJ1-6	CASSQELQGDNSPLHF	TGTGCCAGCAGCCAAGAATTACAGGGTGATAATTCACCCCTCCACTTT
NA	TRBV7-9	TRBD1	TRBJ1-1	CASSSTTGSLGTEAFF	TGTGCCAGCAGCTCTACGACAGGGAGTTTGGGGACTGAAGCTTTCTTT
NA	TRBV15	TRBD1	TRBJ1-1	CATSRGGGGRLRNTEAFF	TGTGCCACCAGCAGGGGTGGAGGGGGCCGGTTAAGGAACACTGAAGCTTTCTTT
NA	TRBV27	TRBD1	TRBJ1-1	CASSYRQGPNTEAFF	TGTGCCAGCAGTTATCGACAGGGGCCGAACACTGAAGCTTTCTTT
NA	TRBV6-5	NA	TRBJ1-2	CASSRRANYGYTF	TGTGCCAGCAGTAGGAGGGCCAACTATGGCTACACCTTC